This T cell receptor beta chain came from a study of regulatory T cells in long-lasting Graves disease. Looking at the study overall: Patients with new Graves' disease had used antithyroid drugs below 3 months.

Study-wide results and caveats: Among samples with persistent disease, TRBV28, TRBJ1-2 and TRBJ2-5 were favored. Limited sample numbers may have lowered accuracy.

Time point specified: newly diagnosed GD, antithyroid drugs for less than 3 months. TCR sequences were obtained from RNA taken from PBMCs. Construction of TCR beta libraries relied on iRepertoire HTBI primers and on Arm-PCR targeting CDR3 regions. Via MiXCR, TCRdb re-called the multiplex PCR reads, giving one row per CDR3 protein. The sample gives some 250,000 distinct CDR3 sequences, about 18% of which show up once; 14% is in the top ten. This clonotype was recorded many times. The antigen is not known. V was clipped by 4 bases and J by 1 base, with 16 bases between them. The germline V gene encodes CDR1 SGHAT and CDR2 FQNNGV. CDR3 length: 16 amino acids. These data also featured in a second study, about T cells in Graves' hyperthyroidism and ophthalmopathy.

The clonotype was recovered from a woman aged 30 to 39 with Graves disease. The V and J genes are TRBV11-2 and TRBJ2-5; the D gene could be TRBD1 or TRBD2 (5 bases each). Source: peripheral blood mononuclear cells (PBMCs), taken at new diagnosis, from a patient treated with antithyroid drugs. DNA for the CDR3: TGTGCCAGCAGCTCCACCTACGGTGGGGGCCAAGAGACCCAGTACTTC. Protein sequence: CASSSTYGGGQETQYF.